These 9 T cell receptor beta chains originate from one sample sequenced in a study of blood T cell repertoires in COVID-19. Profiled with immunoSEQ multiplex PCR; TCRdb holds only in-frame clones, not every one. In the table there are about 180,000 clones, roughly 81% of which are singletons. The sequencing input was peripheral blood. All receptors come from a woman older than 75 with COVID-19, enrolled during active disease.

The J gene is TRBJ2-3, the V gene TRBV19; 11 bases fit TRBD2. The germline CDR1 and CDR2 sequences are LNHDA and SQIVND (reference sequence). The CDR3 loop spans 15 amino acids. The trim removed 5 bases at V and 2 bases at J, leaving 3 bases unmatched. The CDR3 reads CASSLGLAVTDTQYF. CDR3 nucleotide sequence: TGTGCCAGTAGTCTGGGACTAGCGGTCACAGATACGCAGTATTTT.

V usage is TRBV2 and J usage is TRBJ2-3; TRBD1 aligns across 8 bases. The CDR3 has 15 amino acids. Losses at the gene ends were 6 bases for V and 1 base for J; bases not matched to a gene: 6. Germline V lookup: CDR1 SNHLY, CDR2 FYNNEI. The chain's CDR3 is CASSRTGIGTDTQYF. For the CDR3, the DNA is TGTGCCAGCAGCCGGACAGGGATCGGCACAGATACGCAGTATTTT.

The gene calls are TRBV27 and TRBJ2-5, with a weak D call TRBD1 (6 bases). The CDR3 is made up of 14 amino acids. CDR1 and CDR2 from the germline V gene are MNHEY and SMNVEV (reference sequence). V was cut by 2 bases and J by 1 base, with 8 bases left in between. The CDR3: CASSLRGGQETQYF. In nucleotides, the CDR3 is TGTGCCAGCAGTTTACGAGGGGGCCAAGAGACCCAGTACTTC.

The rearrangement links TRBV5-5 to TRBJ1-1; TRBD1 matches 7 bases. V shed 2 bases and J 2 bases; nucleotides not matched to a gene: 9. This CDR3 is built from 16 residues. Germline CDR1 is SGHKS and CDR2 is YYEKEE (reference sequence). DNA for the CDR3: TGTGCCAGCAGCTTCACGTTACCAGGGGGAAACACTGAAGCTTTCTTT. Protein: CASSFTLPGGNTEAFF.

V and J are TRBV3-1 (or the pseudogene TRBV3-2) and TRBJ2-1; 7 bases match TRBD2. Germline loops: CDR1 LGHDT, CDR2 YNNKEL (reference sequence). V lost 3 bases to trimming and J lost 8 bases; unmatched junction nucleotides: 7. This CDR3 is built from 14 residues. This chain's CDR3 is CASSHLRLAHEQFF. Here the CDR3 DNA reads TGTGCCAGCAGCCATCTCCGACTAGCCCATGAGCAGTTCTTC.

The chain couples TRBV5-8 to TRBJ2-7; 10 bases are shared with TRBD1. In germline, CDR1 is SGHTS, CDR2 YDEGEE. J lost 5 bases, V lost 4 bases, and 9 bases had no gene match. The CDR3 covers 15 residues. Here the CDR3 DNA reads TGTGCCAGCAGCCCCTGGACAGGGGGAATCCACGAGCAGTACTTC. As protein: CASSPWTGGIHEQYF.

The rearrangement links TRBV5-1 to TRBJ1-3; D perhaps matches TRBD1 (5 bases). Germline V gives CDR1 SGHRS, CDR2 YFSETQ. The CDR3 loop spans 16 amino acids. V dropped 0 bases and J dropped 1 base, with 11 bases sitting between them. This CDR3 reads CASSLEGIDSGNTIYF. For the CDR3, the DNA is TGCGCCAGCAGCTTGGAGGGGATTGATTCTGGAAACACCATATATTTT.

The chain recombines TRBV28 with TRBJ2-1; 10 bases are shared with TRBD2. The germline gives CDR1 MDHEN, CDR2 SYDVKM. The CDR3 runs 17 residues. The J segment lost 0 bases and the V segment lost 4 bases, leaving 6 bases of the junction unmatched. CDR3 sequence: CASSSGLADISYNEQFF. CDR3 in DNA: TGTGCCAGCAGTTCCGGACTAGCGGATATCTCCTACAATGAGCAGTTCTTC.

This clone came up a few times. This sequence joins TRBV7-9 and TRBJ1-3; D is unresolved. This CDR3 has 14 amino acids. Germline values: CDR1 SEHNR, CDR2 FQNEAQ (reference sequence). V lost 2 bases and J lost 0, with 5 bases in between. The CDR3 DNA is TGTGCCAGCAGCTTACAGTCCTCTGGAAACACCATATATTTT. This translates into CASSLQSSGNTIYF.